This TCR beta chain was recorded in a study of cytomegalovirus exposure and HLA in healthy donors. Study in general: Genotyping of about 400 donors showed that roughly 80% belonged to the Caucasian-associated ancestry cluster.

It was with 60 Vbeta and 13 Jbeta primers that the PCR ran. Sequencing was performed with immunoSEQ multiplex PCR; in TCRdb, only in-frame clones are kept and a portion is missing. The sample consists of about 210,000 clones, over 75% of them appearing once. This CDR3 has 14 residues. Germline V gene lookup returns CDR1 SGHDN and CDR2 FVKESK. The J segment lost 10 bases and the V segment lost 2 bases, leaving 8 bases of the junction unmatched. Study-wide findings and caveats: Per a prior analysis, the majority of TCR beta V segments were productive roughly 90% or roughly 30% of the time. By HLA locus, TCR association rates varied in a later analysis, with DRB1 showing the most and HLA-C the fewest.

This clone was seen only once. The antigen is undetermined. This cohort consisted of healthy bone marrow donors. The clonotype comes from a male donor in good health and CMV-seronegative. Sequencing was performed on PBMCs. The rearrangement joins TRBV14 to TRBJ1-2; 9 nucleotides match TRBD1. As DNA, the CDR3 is TGTGCCAGCAGCCAACCACCGGGACAGGGTACCTACACCTTC. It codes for CASSQPPGQGTYTF.